Reported below is one TCR beta chain. The target antigen is unknown. The data derive from a study of T cell responses to AZD1222 COVID-19 vaccine. Study-level findings and limits: Clonal diversity may have been underestimated, and the donors were mostly white British, with more females than males. Only five or six AZD1222 recipients tested seropositive at baseline. Spike was spanned by vaccine-associated CD4 TCRs, with dominance at 160-218 and 743-854. Regions left unmutated in variants are reportedly the target of nearly half of spike-specific TCRs.

Assay used: immunoSEQ multiplex PCR; TCRdb lists only in-frame clones, some missing. The table has over 120,000 clones, approximately 92% seen once. V shed 3 bases, J shed 2 bases, and the junction held 4 bases outside the gene matches. Germline loops: CDR1 SGHTS, CDR2 YDEGEE. The CDR3 has 14 residues. Sequencing used peripheral blood, obtained on day 0 of AZD1222 vaccination. The sequence was collected from an adult in good health. The chain has TRBV5-8 and TRBJ1-2, with 7 bases lining up with TRBD1. The CDR3 is CASSSTTGNYGYTF. The CDR3 nucleotides are TGTGCCAGCAGCTCTACGACAGGGAACTATGGCTACACCTTC.